These 15 T cell receptor beta chains share one sample of origin, sequenced in a study of blood T cell repertoires in COVID-19. Measured with immunoSEQ multiplex PCR; TCRdb has only the in-frame clones, and not every one. The profile shows approximately 200,000 clones, around 82% of them singletons. Specimen: peripheral blood. Source of these receptors: a woman in her sixties or seventies with acute or convalescent COVID-19.

The chain couples TRBV6-5 to TRBJ2-1, with D tentatively TRBD1 (6 bases). The germline V and J ends were trimmed by 2 bases and 7 bases, with 18 bases remaining between them. CDR1 is MNHEY, CDR2 SVGAGI, per germline. CDR3 size: 16 residues. DNA for the CDR3: TGTGCCAGCAGTTACCCGAGGCAGGGGTTTGGTAATGAGCAGTTCTTC. Translation: CASSYPRQGFGNEQFF.

The chain employs TRBV6-5 and TRBJ2-5, with 8 nucleotides matching TRBD1. Germline lookup yields CDR1 MNHEY and CDR2 SVGAGI. This CDR3 is built from 13 residues. V lost 8 bases, J lost 2 bases, and 4 bases stayed unmatched. The CDR3 DNA is TGTGCCAGCGCAAGGACAGGGCAAGAGACCCAGTACTTC. It is translated as CASARTGQETQYF.

This clone appeared a few times. V gene TRBV30 combines with J gene TRBJ1-6, with D possibly matching TRBD1 (6 bases). Per germline, CDR1 GTSNPN and CDR2 SVGIG (reference sequence). The CDR3 totals 13 residues. Written as DNA, the CDR3 is TGTGCTACATCACAGGGAGATCATTCACCCCTCCACTTT. Translating it yields CATSQGDHSPLHF.

This rearrangement joins TRBV5-4 to TRBJ2-5, with TRBD1 as a possible D gene (6 bases). CDR1 and CDR2 from the germline V gene are SGHNT and YYREEE (reference sequence). V dropped 4 bases and J dropped 3 bases, with 19 bases sitting between them. The CDR3 contains 16 residues. The CDR3 DNA follows: TGTGCCAGCAGCCCGGGTGGGGGCGGAAAAAAAGAGACCCAGTACTTC. Translating gives CASSPGGGGKKETQYF. Combining the CDR3 with reference TRBV5-4 and TRBJ2-5 gives the whole variable domain ETGVTQSPTHLIKTRGQQVTLRCSSQSGHNTVSWYQQALGQGPQFIFQYYREEENGRGNFPPRFSGLQFPNYSSELNVNALELDDSALYLCASSPGGGGKKETQYFGPGTRLLVL.

The chain combines TRBV6-5 with TRBJ1-3, with D possibly being TRBD1 (6 bases). Germline CDR1 reads MNHEY; CDR2 reads SVGAGI. Trimming left V 7 bases short and J 2 bases short, with 15 bases between. This CDR3 is built from 15 residues. CDR3 sequence reads: CASIITGSTGNTIYF. The CDR3 bases are TGTGCCAGCATTATCACAGGGTCAACTGGAAACACCATATATTTT.

This rearrangement joins TRBV6-6 to TRBJ1-4; TRBD1 might be the D (5 bases). The V end lost 1 base, the J end lost 4 bases, and 13 bases lay between the germline ends. CDR3 size: 16 residues. CDR1 is MNHNY, CDR2 SVGAGI, per germline (reference sequence). The CDR3 DNA follows: TGTGCCAGCAGTTACTTCTTGACAGAACTTAATGAAAAACTGTTTTTT. Residues: CASSYFLTELNEKLFF.

The chain is built from TRBV6-5 and TRBJ1-5, with 7 bases lining up with TRBD1. This CDR3 contains 13 residues. Germline assignment: CDR1 MNHEY and CDR2 SVGAGI. Unmatched junction bases numbered 2, after V lost 4 bases and J lost 5 bases. CDR3 protein: CASSSGGHQPQHF. As DNA, the CDR3 is TGTGCCAGCAGTTCAGGGGGTCATCAGCCCCAGCATTTT.

This clone was observed once. This sequence joins TRBV9 and TRBJ2-3; maybe TRBD2 (5 bases). CDR3 size: 14 residues. Trimming stripped 2 bases from V and 2 bases from J, with 9 bases between. Germline CDR1 reads SGDLS; CDR2 reads YYNGEE. The CDR3 nucleotides read TGTGCCAGCAGCGTCGACTATCCCACAGATACGCAGTATTTT. It yields the protein CASSVDYPTDTQYF.

The chain recombines TRBV14 with TRBJ1-2; 8 positions agree with TRBD1. Looked up from germline, CDR1 is SGHDN and CDR2 is FVKESK. CDR3 length: 13 residues. Germline trimming cut 3 bases from V and 7 bases from J; bases unmatched to any gene: 4. The chain's CDR3 is CASSHDRGGGYTF. The DNA for the CDR3 is TGTGCCAGCAGCCACGACAGGGGCGGTGGCTACACCTTC.

The chain uses TRBV4-2 and TRBJ2-1; 8 positions agree with TRBD2. The CDR3 is made up of 15 amino acids. The junction had 5 bases not matched to a gene; V was cut back by 1 base and J by 6 bases. Germline CDR1 is LGHNA and CDR2 is YNFKEQ. Written as DNA, the CDR3 is TGTGCCAGCAGCCAAGGGGATAGCGGGGCCAATGAGCAGTTCTTC. This translates into CASSQGDSGANEQFF.

J is TRBJ2-7 and V is TRBV20-1; tentative D call: TRBD2 (6 bases). V was clipped by 3 bases and J by 2 bases, with 8 bases between them. Germline V CDR1 and CDR2: DFQATT, SNEGSKA (reference sequence). The CDR3 spans 12 residues. The CDR3 loop reads CSASRRAYEQYF. The CDR3 nucleotides are TGCAGTGCTAGTCGGAGGGCCTACGAGCAGTACTTC.

The V and J genes are TRBV11-2 and TRBJ2-5; D gene unclear. The CDR3 totals 15 residues. Trimming cost V 4 bases and J 5 bases, with 17 bases left between them. Germline V lookup: CDR1 SGHAT, CDR2 FQNNGV. The CDR3 sequence: CASSSLRIASETQYF. CDR3 coding DNA: TGTGCCAGCAGCTCACTTCGCATAGCTTCCGAGACCCAGTACTTC.

This clone was detected only a few times. V is TRBV29-1 and J is TRBJ2-3; possible D gene TRBD1, 8 bases. The ends were cut back, 8 bases at V and 2 bases at J, with 14 bases in the middle. Germline assignment: CDR1 SQVTM and CDR2 ANQGSEA. This CDR3 has 13 amino acids. The CDR3 DNA follows: TGCAGCACAGGGGGGGCCACCACAGATACGCAGTATTTT. This encodes CSTGGATTDTQYF.

This rearrangement joins TRBV6-6 to TRBJ2-7; no clear D. V was shortened by 6 bases and J by 1 base, with 10 bases between the two germline ends. Germline V lookup: CDR1 MNHNY, CDR2 SVGAGI (reference sequence). The CDR3 runs to 13 residues. DNA of the CDR3: TGTGCCAGCAGCTACGGGCAATCCTACGAGCAGTACTTC. Protein: CASSYGQSYEQYF.

The chain combines TRBV5-4 with TRBJ1-2; 10 nucleotides match TRBD1. Trimming at V came to 3 bases and at J to 4 bases, leaving 9 bases not matched to a gene. In germline, CDR1 is SGHNT, CDR2 YYREEE (reference sequence). The CDR3 runs to 16 residues. In nucleotides, the CDR3 is TGTGCCAGCAGCTGGGGGAGGACAGGGGGATCCTATGGCTACACCTTC. As protein: CASSWGRTGGSYGYTF.